These T cell receptor beta chains were read from a single sample in a study of yellow fever vaccine responses in identical twins. In TCRdb, the RT-PCR reads were re-called with MiXCR into one record per CDR3 protein. The data show 15,000 or so distinct CDR3 sequences, about four fifths seen once. The sequencing here drew on T cells from blood (PBMCs), unsorted or a sorted subset (not recorded which), taken before or after yellow fever vaccination (not recorded which). The receptors here all came from a woman in her late teens or twenties who received the yellow fever vaccine. The CDR3 runs from the conserved cysteine through the conserved F or W. D genes are given only for firm matches. Clone size is stated in some rows and not others, as once, few, many or a class when expanded.

d_gene	abundance	len	v_gene	j_gene	CDR3nt	CDR3aa
-	few	12	TRBV15	TRBJ1-5	TGTGCCACCAGCAGAGAAAATCAGCCCCAGCATTTT	CATSRENQPQHF
-	once	14	TRBV24-1	TRBJ2-2	TGTGCCACCAGATCGACGGCGAACACCGGGGAGCTGTTTTTT	CATRSTANTGELFF
-	-	15	TRBV7-2	TRBJ2-7	TGTGCCAGCAGCTTAGCGCGAGGACCGTCCTACGAGCAGTACTTC	CASSLARGPSYEQYF
-	-	14	TRBV5-4	TRBJ2-7	TGTGCCAGCAGCACAGGTACTCAACTTTACGAGCAGTACTTC	CASSTGTQLYEQYF
-	once	14	TRBV6-1	TRBJ2-7	TGTGCCAGCACCCTCGGGGTTGGGGCTTACGAGCAGTACTTC	CASTLGVGAYEQYF
-	-	14	TRBV9	TRBJ2-3	TGTGCCAGCAGCCCCCAAACTGAGGGAGATACGCAGTATTTT	CASSPQTEGDTQYF
-	-	14	TRBV4-3	TRBJ2-7	TGCGCCAGCAGCCAAGATTTGGAGGCTTACGAGCAGTACTTC	CASSQDLEAYEQYF
-	once	15	TRBV11-2	TRBJ2-1	TGTGCCAGCACCTCCGGGGCTTCCTCCTACAATGAGCAGTTCTTC	CASTSGASSYNEQFF
TRBD2	-	16	TRBV28	TRBJ2-1	TGTGCCAGCACCTCGGGACTAGCGGGCCTAAGGGATGAGCAGTTCTTC	CASTSGLAGLRDEQFF
-	few	12	TRBV29-1	TRBJ2-1	TGCAGCGTGGGGGCCGTTTACAATGAGCAGTTCTTC	CSVGAVYNEQFF
TRBD2	-	12	TRBV28	TRBJ2-1	TGTGCCAGCAGCCTACTAGCGGGCGAGCAGTTCTTC	CASSLLAGEQFF
TRBD2	-	16	TRBV7-7	TRBJ2-1	TGTGCTAGCAGCTTAGGGACTAGCGGGAGGAATAATGAGCAGTTCTTC	CASSLGTSGRNNEQFF
TRBD1	few	14	TRBV27	TRBJ2-1	TGTGCCAGCCGATATAGACAGGGGAACAATGAGCAGTTCTTC	CASRYRQGNNEQFF
-	-	13	TRBV4-1	TRBJ2-1	TGCGCCAGCAGCCCCGGACTATCCCATGAGCAGTTCTTC	CASSPGLSHEQFF
TRBD1	-	15	TRBV28	TRBJ1-3	TGTGCCAGCAGTTTATGGACAGGGACGGCAAACACCATATATTTT	CASSLWTGTANTIYF
-	-	15	TRBV5-1	TRBJ2-1	TGCGCCAGCAGCTTGGGGCACACTCAAGACAATGAGCAGTTCTTC	CASSLGHTQDNEQFF
-	few	14	TRBV2	TRBJ2-2	TGTGCCAGCAGTGAATTCGACGACACCGGGGAGCTGTTTTTT	CASSEFDDTGELFF